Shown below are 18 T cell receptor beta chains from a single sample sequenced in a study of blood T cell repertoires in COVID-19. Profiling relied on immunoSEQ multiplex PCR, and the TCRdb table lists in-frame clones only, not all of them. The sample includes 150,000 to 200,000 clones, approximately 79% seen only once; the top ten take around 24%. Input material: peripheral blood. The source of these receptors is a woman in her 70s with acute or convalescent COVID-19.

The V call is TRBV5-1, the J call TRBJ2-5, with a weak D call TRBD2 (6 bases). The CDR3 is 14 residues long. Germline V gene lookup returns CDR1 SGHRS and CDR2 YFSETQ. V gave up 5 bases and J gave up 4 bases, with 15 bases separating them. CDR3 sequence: CASREGYGRETQYF. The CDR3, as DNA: TGCGCCAGCAGGGAGGGCTATGGTCGAGAGACCCAGTACTTC.

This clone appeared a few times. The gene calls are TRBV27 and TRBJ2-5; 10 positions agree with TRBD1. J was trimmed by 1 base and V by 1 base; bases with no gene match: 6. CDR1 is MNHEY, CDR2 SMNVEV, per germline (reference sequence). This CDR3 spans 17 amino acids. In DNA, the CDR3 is TGTGCCAGCAGTTTATACGGGACAGGGGTTTTCCAAGAGACCCAGTACTTC. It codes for CASSLYGTGVFQETQYF.

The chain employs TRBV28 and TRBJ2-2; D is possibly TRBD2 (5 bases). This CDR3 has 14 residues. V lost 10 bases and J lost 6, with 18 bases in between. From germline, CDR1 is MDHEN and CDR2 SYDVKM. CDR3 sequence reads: CAITRGQRSGELFF. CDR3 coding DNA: TGTGCCATTACCCGGGGTCAGCGGTCCGGGGAGCTGTTTTTT.

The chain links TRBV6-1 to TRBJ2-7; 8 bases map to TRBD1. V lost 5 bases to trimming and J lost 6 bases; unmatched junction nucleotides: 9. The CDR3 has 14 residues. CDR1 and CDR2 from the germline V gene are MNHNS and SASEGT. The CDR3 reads CASSSGTGRGEQYF. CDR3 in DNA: TGTGCCAGCAGTTCCGGGACAGGCAGAGGCGAGCAGTACTTC.

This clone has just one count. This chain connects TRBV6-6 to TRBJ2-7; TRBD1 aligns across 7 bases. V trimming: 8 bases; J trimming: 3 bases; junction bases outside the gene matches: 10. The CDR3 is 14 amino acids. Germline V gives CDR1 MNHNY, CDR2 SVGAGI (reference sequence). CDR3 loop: CASGDRETYYEQYF. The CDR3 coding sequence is TGTGCCAGCGGCGACAGGGAGACGTACTACGAGCAGTACTTC.

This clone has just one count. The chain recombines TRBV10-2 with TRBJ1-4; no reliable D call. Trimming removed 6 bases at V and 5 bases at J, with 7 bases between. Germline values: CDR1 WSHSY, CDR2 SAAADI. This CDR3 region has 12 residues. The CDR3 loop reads CASRARNEKLFF. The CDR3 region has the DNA TGCGCCAGCAGGGCAAGAAATGAAAAACTGTTTTTT.

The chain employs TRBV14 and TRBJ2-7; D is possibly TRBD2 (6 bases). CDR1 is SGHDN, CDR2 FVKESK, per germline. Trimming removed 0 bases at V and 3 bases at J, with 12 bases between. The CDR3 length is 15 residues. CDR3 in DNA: TGTGCCAGCAGCCAAGAGATAGCGGCAAGCTACGAGCAGTACTTC. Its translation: CASSQEIAASYEQYF.

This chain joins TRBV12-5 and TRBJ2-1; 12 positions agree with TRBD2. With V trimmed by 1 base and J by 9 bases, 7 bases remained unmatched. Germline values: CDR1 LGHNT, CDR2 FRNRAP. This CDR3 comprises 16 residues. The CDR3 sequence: CASGLEGLAGIGEQFF. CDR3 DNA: TGTGCTAGTGGTTTGGAGGGACTAGCGGGTATCGGTGAGCAGTTCTTC.

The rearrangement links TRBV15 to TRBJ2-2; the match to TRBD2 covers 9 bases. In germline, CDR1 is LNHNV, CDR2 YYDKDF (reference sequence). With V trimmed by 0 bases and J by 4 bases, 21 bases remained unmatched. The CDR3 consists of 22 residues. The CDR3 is CATSREPLGLSGGRAGTGELFF. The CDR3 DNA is TGTGCCACCAGCAGAGAGCCCTTGGGTCTGTCGGGCGGGAGGGCCGGCACCGGGGAGCTGTTTTTT.

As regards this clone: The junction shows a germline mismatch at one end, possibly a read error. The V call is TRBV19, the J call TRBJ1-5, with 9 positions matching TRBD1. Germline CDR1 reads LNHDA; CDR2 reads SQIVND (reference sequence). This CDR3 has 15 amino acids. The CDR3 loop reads CASTIGQGRNQPQHF. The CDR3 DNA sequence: TGTGCCAGTACTATAGGACAGGGGCGTAATCAGCCCCAGCATTTT. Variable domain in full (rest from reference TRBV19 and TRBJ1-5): DGGITQSPKYLFRKEGQNVTLSCEQNLNHDAMYWYRQDPGQGLRLIYYSQIVNDFQKGDIAEGYSVSREKKESFPLTVTSAQKNPTAFYLCASTIGQGRNQPQHFGDGTRLSIL.

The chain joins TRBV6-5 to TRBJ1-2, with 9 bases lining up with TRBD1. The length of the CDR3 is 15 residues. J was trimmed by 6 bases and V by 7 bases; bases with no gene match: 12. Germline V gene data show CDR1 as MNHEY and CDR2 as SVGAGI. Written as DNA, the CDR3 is TGTGCCAGCACCTTAAGCCCGACAGGGGGTCATGGCTACACCTTC. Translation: CASTLSPTGGHGYTF.

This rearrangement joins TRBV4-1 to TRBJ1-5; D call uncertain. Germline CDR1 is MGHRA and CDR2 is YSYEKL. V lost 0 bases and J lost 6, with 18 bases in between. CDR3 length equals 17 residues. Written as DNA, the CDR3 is TGCGCCAGCAGCCAAGAAATCCCAACGGGGTTGCCTCAGCCCCAGCATTTT. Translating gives CASSQEIPTGLPQPQHF.

The CDR3 spells CASSQVLNGQSATQYF. DNA of the CDR3: TGTGCCAGCAGCCAAGTTTTGAATGGGCAGTCCGCGACCCAGTACTTC. This rearrangement joins TRBV3-1 (or the pseudogene TRBV3-2) to TRBJ2-5; D remains unclear. The germline V gene has CDR1 LGHDT and CDR2 YNNKEL (reference sequence). The V end was cut by 1 base, the J end by 7 bases, with 19 bases between. CDR3 length: 16 amino acids.

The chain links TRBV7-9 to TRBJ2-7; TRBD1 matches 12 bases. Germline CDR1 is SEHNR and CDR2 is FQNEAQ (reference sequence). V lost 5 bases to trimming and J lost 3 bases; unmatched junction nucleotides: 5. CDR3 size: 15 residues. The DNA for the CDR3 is TGTGCCAGCAGCGGGGGACAGGGGGCGTTCTACGAGCAGTACTTC. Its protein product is CASSGGQGAFYEQYF.

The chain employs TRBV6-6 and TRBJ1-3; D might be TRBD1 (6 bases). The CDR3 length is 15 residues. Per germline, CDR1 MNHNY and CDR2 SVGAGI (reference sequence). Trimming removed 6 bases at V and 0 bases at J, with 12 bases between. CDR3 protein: CASRGQGSSGNTIYF. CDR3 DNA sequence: TGTGCCAGCAGGGGGCAGGGGTCCTCTGGAAACACCATATATTTT.

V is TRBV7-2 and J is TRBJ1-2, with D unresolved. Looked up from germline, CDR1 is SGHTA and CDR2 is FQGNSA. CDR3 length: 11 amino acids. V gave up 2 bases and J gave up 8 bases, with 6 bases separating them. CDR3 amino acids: CASSLWEGYTF. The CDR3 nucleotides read TGTGCCAGCAGCTTATGGGAGGGCTACACCTTC.

CDR3 protein: CASSQAGTVMNTEAFF. The CDR3 bases are TGTGCCAGCTCACAAGCCGGGACAGTGATGAACACTGAAGCTTTCTTT. V is TRBV18 and J is TRBJ1-1; 7 bases are shared with TRBD1. Looked up from germline, CDR1 is KGHSH and CDR2 is LQKENI. CDR3 size: 16 residues. J gave up 0 bases and V 4 bases, and 8 bases lay outside the gene matches.

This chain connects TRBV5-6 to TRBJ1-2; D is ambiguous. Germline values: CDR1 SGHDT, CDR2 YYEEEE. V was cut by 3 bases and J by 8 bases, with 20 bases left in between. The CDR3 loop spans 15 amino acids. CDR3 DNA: TGTGCCAGCAGCTCCGAAACGCGACTAACGTTCGGCTACACCTTC. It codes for CASSSETRLTFGYTF.